This entry lists 24 T cell receptor beta chains sequenced from one sample in a study of STAT3 mutations in large granular lymphocyte leukemia. Findings and caveats of the study: At least one immunodominant TCR beta clonotype appeared in every T-cell large granular lymphocyte leukemia patient.

The antigens these receptors bind are not known. The method was immunoSEQ multiplex PCR; TCRdb's version includes in-frame clones alone and lacks a portion of them. The sample has about 7,700 clones, roughly 79% seen once. The sample comprised peripheral blood mononuclear cells. These TCRs come from a woman between 40 and 55 years old with T-cell large granular lymphocyte leukemia. Some clones in this sample may be carry-over from other donors' samples.

This clone was observed a single time. V is TRBV7-9 and J is TRBJ1-1; the D is unclear. The CDR3 has 12 amino acids. CDR1 is SEHNR, CDR2 FQNEAQ, per germline (reference sequence). V lost 5 bases and J 5 bases, leaving 9 bases between the germline ends. For the CDR3, the DNA is TGTGCCAGCAGCCGCGGGCAGACTGAAGCTTTCTTT. Translating gives CASSRGQTEAFF.

This clone has just a few counts. This chain connects TRBV4-1 to TRBJ1-1; D is possibly TRBD1 (5 bases). Germline V gene sequence: CDR1 MGHRA, CDR2 YSYEKL. This CDR3 has 15 amino acids. Trimming took 4 bases from V and 1 from J, leaving 13 bases between them. CDR3 in DNA: TGCGCCAGCAGCCTTGGACATTCAAGGAACACTGAAGCTTTCTTT. Translated: CASSLGHSRNTEAFF.

The chain employs TRBV18 and TRBJ2-1; D uncertain. The V gene's germline CDR1 is KGHSH and CDR2 LQKENI. The length of the CDR3 is 13 residues. Trimming stripped 1 base from V and 12 bases from J, with 13 bases between. The CDR3 reads CASSPRQEEGQFF. In DNA form, the CDR3 reads TGTGCCAGCTCACCACGGCAGGAAGAAGGGCAGTTCTTC. Full variable domain (remainder filled in from reference TRBV18 and TRBJ2-1): NAGVMQNPRHLVRRRGQEARLRCSPMKGHSHVYWYRQLPEEGLKFMVYLQKENIIDESGMPKERFSAEFPKEGPSILRIQQVVRGDSAAYFCASSPRQEEGQFFGPGTRLTVL.

This clone turned up a few times. CDR3: CASSLDQGGYTF. DNA of the CDR3: TGTGCCAGCAGCTTAGATCAGGGCGGCTACACCTTC. The genes are TRBV11-3 and TRBJ1-2; TRBD1 might be the D (5 bases). V dropped 0 bases and J dropped 8 bases, with 7 bases sitting between them. The CDR3 totals 12 residues. Germline V gene sequence: CDR1 SGHNT, CDR2 YENEEA.

The chain carries TRBV5-4 and TRBJ2-3, with TRBD2 matching over 11 bases. There are 19 residues in the CDR3. V trimming: 2 bases; J trimming: 6 bases; junction bases outside the gene matches: 17. Germline-derived CDR1 and CDR2 are SGHNT and YYREEE (reference sequence). In DNA, the CDR3 is TGTGCCAGCAGCTTCGCCCTGCAACTAGCGGGAGTACGGTTCGATACGCAGTATTTT. Its protein is CASSFALQLAGVRFDTQYF.

The V call is TRBV28, the J call TRBJ1-5; perhaps TRBD1 as D (5 bases). Trimming pared 5 bases from V and 3 bases from J, leaving 26 bases between. This CDR3 region has 19 residues. CDR1 and CDR2 from the germline V gene are MDHEN and SYDVKM. CDR3 DNA: TGTGCCAGCAGTACAAACAAGGGGCCCCCGCAGGGACTCAATCAGCCCCAGCATTTT. Amino acids: CASSTNKGPPQGLNQPQHF.

The V gene is TRBV18, the J gene TRBJ2-1; TRBD1 agrees at 12 bases. This CDR3 is built from 18 residues. Germline CDR1 KGHSH, CDR2 LQKENI. V shed 2 bases, J shed 5 bases, and the junction held 10 bases outside the gene matches. The CDR3 coding sequence is TGTGCCAGCTCACCAAAGACACCGGGACAGGGGGCAAACAATGAGCAGTTCTTC. It codes for CASSPKTPGQGANNEQFF. Using reference TRBV18 and TRBJ2-1 for the parts outside the CDR3, the full variable domain is NAGVMQNPRHLVRRRGQEARLRCSPMKGHSHVYWYRQLPEEGLKFMVYLQKENIIDESGMPKERFSAEFPKEGPSILRIQQVVRGDSAAYFCASSPKTPGQGANNEQFFGPGTRLTVL.

CDR3 nucleotide sequence: TGTGCCAGCAGCTTAGCGGGGCGTGGCTACACCTTC. It yields the protein CASSLAGRGYTF. The V gene is TRBV11-2, the J gene TRBJ1-2; possible D gene TRBD1, 5 bases. The CDR3 loop spans 12 amino acids. V was shortened by 1 base and J by 7 bases, with 7 bases between the two germline ends. Germline loops: CDR1 SGHAT, CDR2 FQNNGV.

This clone was observed a handful of times. The genes are TRBV18 and TRBJ2-7; D tentatively fits TRBD1 or TRBD2 (5 bases each). V was shortened by 0 bases and J by 7 bases, with 13 bases between the two germline ends. CDR3 length: 14 residues. Germline V gene sequence: CDR1 KGHSH, CDR2 LQKENI. The CDR3 DNA reads TGTGCCAGCTCACCACCGGGGGACCTCAAAGAGCAGTACTTC. This encodes CASSPPGDLKEQYF.

This clone was counted a few times. The genes are TRBV18 and TRBJ1-5; 8 bases match TRBD1. The V and J ends lost 5 bases and 6 bases, in that order; junction bases with no gene match: 9. From germline, CDR1 is KGHSH and CDR2 LQKENI. The CDR3 totals 15 residues. CDR3 protein: CASSTRTGLGQPQHF. The CDR3 DNA sequence: TGTGCCAGCTCAACTAGGACAGGGTTGGGTCAGCCCCAGCATTTT.

This clone was recorded a few times. The V call is TRBV6-5, the J call TRBJ1-2; D gene unclear. The CDR3 is 14 amino acids. CDR1 and CDR2 (germline): MNHEY, SVGAGI. Trimming removed 2 bases from V and 5 bases from J, with 12 bases in between. The CDR3 sequence is CASSYRPSPYGYTF. The DNA for the CDR3 is TGTGCCAGCAGTTACAGGCCGAGTCCGTATGGCTACACCTTC.

V is TRBV18 and J is TRBJ1-1; D is unresolved. Germline V gives CDR1 KGHSH, CDR2 LQKENI. The CDR3 loop spans 14 amino acids. Trimming cost V 2 bases and J 0 bases, with 7 bases left between them. DNA for the CDR3: TGTGCCAGCTCACCAGACTCCATGAACACTGAAGCTTTCTTT. Translation gives CASSPDSMNTEAFF.

This chain links TRBV6-1 with TRBJ2-3, with D unresolved. The germline V and J ends were trimmed by 6 bases and 0 bases, with 7 bases remaining between them. Germline V CDR1 and CDR2: MNHNS, SASEGT. The CDR3 is 13 residues long. The CDR3 sequence: CASSDTSTDTQYF. The CDR3 bases are TGTGCCAGCAGCGATACTAGCACAGATACGCAGTATTTT.

The CDR3 protein is CASSPRGNTIYF. The CDR3 DNA sequence: TGTGCCAGCTCACCAAGGGGGAACACCATATATTTT. The V call is TRBV18, the J call TRBJ1-3; a weak D match, TRBD1 (6 bases). V was pared by 2 bases and J by 7 bases, with 6 bases between. The CDR3 extends over 12 amino acids. The germline CDR1 and CDR2 sequences are KGHSH and LQKENI.

This CDR3 reads CAWSVQHQPQHF. The DNA for the CDR3 is TGTGCCTGGAGTGTCCAGCATCAGCCCCAGCATTTT. This chain links TRBV30 with TRBJ1-5; no definite D call. This CDR3 is 12 amino acids long. Trimming removed 0 bases at V and 5 bases at J, with 5 bases between. Germline V gene data show CDR1 as GTSNPN and CDR2 as SVGIG (reference sequence). The full variable domain, its missing parts supplied by reference TRBV30 and TRBJ1-5, is SQTIHQWPATLVQPVGSPLSLECTVEGTSNPNLYWYRQAAGRGLQLLFYSVGIGQISSEVPQNLSASRPQDRQFILSSKKLLLSDSGFYLCAWSVQHQPQHFGDGTRLSIL.

This clone appeared a few times. This chain joins TRBV7-8 and TRBJ2-7; 8 nucleotides line up with TRBD2. This CDR3 spans 15 amino acids. CDR1 is SGHVS and CDR2 is FQNEAQ in the germline V gene. V shed 1 base and J 7 bases; nucleotides not matched to a gene: 9. CDR3 DNA sequence: TGTGCCAGCAGCTTAGGACTAGCGAGAGAGGGGGAGCAGTACTTC. Amino acids: CASSLGLAREGEQYF.

This clone was observed a few times. The gene calls are TRBV30 and TRBJ1-6; 8 bases agree with TRBD1. Germline lookup yields CDR1 GTSNPN and CDR2 SVGIG (reference sequence). There are 17 residues in the CDR3. V lost 3 bases to trimming and J lost 0 bases; unmatched junction nucleotides: 7. The CDR3 is CAWSPRDRSSYNSPLHF. The CDR3 DNA follows: TGTGCCTGGAGCCCCCGGGACAGGAGCTCCTATAATTCACCCCTCCACTTT.

The chain links TRBV29-1 to TRBJ2-1; tentative D call: TRBD1 (6 bases). The CDR3 is 13 residues long. V lost 5 bases, J lost 7 bases, and 15 bases lay in between. The germline V gene has CDR1 SQVTM and CDR2 ANQGSEA. DNA for the CDR3: TGCAGCGTTCTTACAGGGAACGGAAATGAGCAGTTCTTC. Translation: CSVLTGNGNEQFF.

The chain couples TRBV30 to TRBJ2-4; D gene ambiguous. CDR3 size: 15 residues. Trimming pared 2 bases from V and 0 bases from J, leaving 11 bases between. Germline V lookup: CDR1 GTSNPN, CDR2 SVGIG (reference sequence). The DNA for the CDR3 is TGTGCCTGGAGTATAACGGATATAGCCAAAAACATTCAGTACTTC. Translated: CAWSITDIAKNIQYF.

V usage is TRBV30 and J usage is TRBJ1-2, with TRBD1 matching over 8 bases. Germline loops: CDR1 GTSNPN, CDR2 SVGIG (reference sequence). V shed 2 bases, J shed 8 bases, and the junction held 7 bases outside the gene matches. The CDR3 runs to 13 residues. CDR3 protein: CAWSRDRPQGYTF. CDR3 nucleotides: TGTGCCTGGAGTCGGGACAGGCCCCAGGGCTACACCTTC.

This clone was counted a few times. This rearrangement joins TRBV19 to TRBJ1-1, with D maybe TRBD1 (6 bases). The germline V and J ends were trimmed by 4 bases and 1 base, with 7 bases remaining between them. The CDR3 loop spans 13 amino acids. CDR1 and CDR2 from the germline V gene are LNHDA and SQIVND (reference sequence). CDR3 region: CASSKQGNTEAFF. The CDR3 DNA is TGTGCCAGTAGTAAACAGGGGAACACTGAAGCTTTCTTT.

The CDR3: CASSDEGGFLYEQYF. As DNA, the CDR3 is TGTGCCAGCAGTGATGAAGGGGGCTTTCTGTACGAGCAGTACTTC. The genes are TRBV25-1 and TRBJ2-7, with 7 nucleotides matching TRBD1. The CDR3 has 15 amino acids. Germline loops: CDR1 MGHDK, CDR2 SYGVNS. V shed 3 bases, J shed 4 bases, and the junction held 9 bases outside the gene matches.

Note on this clone: With a much larger clone just one base away, this may be a read error. The chain joins TRBV29-1 to TRBJ2-7; 7 bases agree with TRBD1. This CDR3 has 13 residues. The V segment lost 4 bases and the J segment 4 bases; nucleotides outside the gene matches: 7. Germline loops: CDR1 SQVTM, CDR2 ANQGSEA. Here the CDR3 DNA reads TGCAGCGTTGTCCGGGACAGCACTTACGAGCAGTACGTC. Amino acid sequence: CSVVRDSTYEQYV.

The chain's CDR3 is CASSRQGMTEAFF. CDR3 DNA sequence: TGTGCCAGCTCCCGACAGGGGATGACTGAAGCTTTCTTT. The V call is TRBV18, the J call TRBJ1-1; 8 positions match TRBD1. V dropped 6 bases and J dropped 5; count of bases not matched to a gene: 5. CDR1 is KGHSH and CDR2 is LQKENI in the germline V gene. This CDR3 spans 13 amino acids.